This is a list of T cell receptor beta chains from one sample in a study of T-cell reconstitution after alpha-beta-depleted transplantation in children. In TCRdb, the PCR reads were re-called with MiXCR into one record per CDR3 protein. The sample comprises about 230,000 distinct CDR3 sequences, 9.7% of which are singletons, and over 4.5% rests with the top ten. This sample comprised PBMCs from the stem cell graft donor, obtained from the stem cell graft. The receptors were sampled from a human donor who donated a stem cell graft to a child with SCID. The CDR3 runs from the conserved cysteine through the conserved F or W. The order of the fields is V gene, clone size, J gene, D gene, CDR3 protein, CDR3 DNA. The D gene is left open where the match is weak. Rows may omit the clone size; those that give it use once, few, many or a size class.

TRBV6-5	many	TRBJ1-1	TRBD1	CASSYSTGRTEAFF	TGTGCCAGCAGTTACTCGACAGGGCGGACTGAAGCTTTCTTT
TRBV20-1	-	TRBJ1-1	-	CSARAGGGYTEAFF	TGCAGTGCTAGAGCCGGCGGGGGGTACACTGAAGCTTTCTTT
TRBV4-1	many	TRBJ1-1	-	CASSPIQVHESEAFF	TGCGCCAGCAGCCCTATACAGGTTCATGAGAGTGAAGCTTTCTTT
TRBV14	many	TRBJ1-4	-	CASSQGPGDREKLFF	TGTGCCAGCAGCCAAGGTCCGGGAGACAGGGAAAAACTGTTTTTT
TRBV5-1	many	TRBJ2-2	-	CASSLFGVFVDTGELFF	TGCGCCAGCAGCTTGTTCGGGGTTTTCGTGGACACCGGGGAGCTGTTTTTT
TRBV9	many	TRBJ2-1	TRBD1	CASSVGQGQYNEQFF	TGTGCCAGCAGCGTGGGACAGGGACAGTACAATGAGCAGTTCTTC
TRBV7-2	many	TRBJ1-2	-	CASSLPTGYYGYTF	TGTGCCAGCAGCTTACCTACAGGCTACTATGGCTACACCTTC
TRBV5-4	many	TRBJ2-2	TRBD1	CASSSTGVTRAGELFF	TGTGCCAGCAGCTCTACAGGGGTCACGCGGGCCGGGGAGCTGTTTTTT
TRBV20-1	many	TRBJ2-3	TRBD2	CSAQKPIAGVSSTDTQYF	TGCAGTGCCCAGAAACCCATAGCGGGGGTTTCTAGCACAGATACGCAGTATTTT
TRBV5-1	many	TRBJ1-2	TRBD1	CASSFMTGSNYGYTF	TGCGCCAGCAGCTTTATGACAGGGTCGAACTATGGCTACACCTTC
TRBV20-1	many	TRBJ2-5	-	CSASPTQETQYF	TGCAGTGCTAGCCCAACTCAAGAGACCCAGTACTTC
TRBV7-8	-	TRBJ2-7	-	CASSARSYYEQYF	TGTGCCAGCAGCGCCCGGTCCTACTACGAGCAGTACTTC
TRBV18	many	TRBJ1-5	-	CASSPDGVQPQHF	TGTGCCAGCTCACCAGACGGGGTTCAGCCCCAGCATTTT
TRBV30	-	TRBJ2-7	TRBD1	CAWTTGTGAYEQYF	TGTGCCTGGACTACCGGGACAGGGGCCTACGAGCAGTACTTC
TRBV5-1	many	TRBJ2-5	TRBD1	CASSWETGGSLQETQYF	TGCGCCAGCAGCTGGGAGACAGGGGGCTCTCTCCAAGAGACCCAGTACTTC